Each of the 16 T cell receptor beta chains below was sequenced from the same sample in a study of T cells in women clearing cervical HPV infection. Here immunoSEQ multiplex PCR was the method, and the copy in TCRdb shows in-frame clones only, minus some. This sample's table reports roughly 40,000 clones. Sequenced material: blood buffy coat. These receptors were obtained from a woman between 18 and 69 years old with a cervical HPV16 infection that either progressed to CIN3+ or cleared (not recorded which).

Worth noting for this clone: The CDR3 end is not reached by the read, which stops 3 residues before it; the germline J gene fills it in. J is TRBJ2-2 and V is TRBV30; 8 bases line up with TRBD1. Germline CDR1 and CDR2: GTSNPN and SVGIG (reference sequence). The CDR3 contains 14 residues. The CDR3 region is CAWSGTGMGSPLFF. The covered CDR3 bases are TGTGCCTGGAGTGGGACAGGGATGGGCTCACCG.

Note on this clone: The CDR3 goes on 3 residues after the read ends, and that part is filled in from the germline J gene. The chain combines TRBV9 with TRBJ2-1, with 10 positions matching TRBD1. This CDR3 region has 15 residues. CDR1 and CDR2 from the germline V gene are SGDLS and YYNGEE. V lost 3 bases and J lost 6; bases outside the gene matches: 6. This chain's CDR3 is CASSARDRGFNEQFF. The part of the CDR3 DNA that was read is TGTGCCAGCAGCGCCCGGGACAGGGGTTTCAATGAG.

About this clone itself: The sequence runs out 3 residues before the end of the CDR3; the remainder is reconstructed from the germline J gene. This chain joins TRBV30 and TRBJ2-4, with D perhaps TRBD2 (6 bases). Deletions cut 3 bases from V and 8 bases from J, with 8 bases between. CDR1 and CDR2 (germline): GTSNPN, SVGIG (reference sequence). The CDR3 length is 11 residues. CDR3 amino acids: CAWRLAYIQYF. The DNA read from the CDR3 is TGTGCCTGGAGGCTAGCGTACATT.

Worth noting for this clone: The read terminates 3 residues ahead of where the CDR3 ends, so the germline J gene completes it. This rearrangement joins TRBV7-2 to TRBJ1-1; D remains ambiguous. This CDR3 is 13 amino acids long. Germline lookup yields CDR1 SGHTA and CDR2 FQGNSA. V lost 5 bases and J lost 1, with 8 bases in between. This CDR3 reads CASSTQANTEAFF. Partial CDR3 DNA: TGTGCCAGCAGCACCCAGGCGAACACTGAA.

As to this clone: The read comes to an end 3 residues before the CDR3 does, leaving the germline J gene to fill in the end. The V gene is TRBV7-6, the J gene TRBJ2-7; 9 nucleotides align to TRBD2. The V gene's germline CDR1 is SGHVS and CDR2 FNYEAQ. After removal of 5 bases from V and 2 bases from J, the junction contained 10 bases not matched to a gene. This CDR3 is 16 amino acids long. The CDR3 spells CASSPGRASGAYEQYF. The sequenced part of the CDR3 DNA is TGTGCCAGCAGCCCGGGAAGGGCTAGCGGGGCCTACGAG. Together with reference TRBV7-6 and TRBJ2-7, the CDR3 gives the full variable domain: GAGVSQSPRYKVTKRGQDVALRCDPISGHVSLYWYRQALGQGPEFLTYFNYEAQQDKSGLPNDRFSAERPEGSISTLTIQRTEQRDSAMYRCASSPGRASGAYEQYFGPGTRLTVT.

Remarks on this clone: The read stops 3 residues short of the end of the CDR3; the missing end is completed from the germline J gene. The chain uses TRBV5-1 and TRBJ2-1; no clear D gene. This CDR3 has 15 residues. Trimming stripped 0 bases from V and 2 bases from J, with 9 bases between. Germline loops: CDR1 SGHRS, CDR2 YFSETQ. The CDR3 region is CASSLAFTAYNEQFF. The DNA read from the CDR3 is TGCGCCAGCAGCTTGGCCTTTACAGCCTACAATGAG.

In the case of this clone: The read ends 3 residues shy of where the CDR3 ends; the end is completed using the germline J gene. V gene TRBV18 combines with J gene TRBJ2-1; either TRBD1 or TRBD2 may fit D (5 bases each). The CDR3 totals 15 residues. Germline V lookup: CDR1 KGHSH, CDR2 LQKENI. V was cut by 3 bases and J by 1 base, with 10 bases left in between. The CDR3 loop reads CASSPAEGSYNEQFF. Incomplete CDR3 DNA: TGTGCCAGCTCACCGGCCGAGGGGTCCTACAATGAG.

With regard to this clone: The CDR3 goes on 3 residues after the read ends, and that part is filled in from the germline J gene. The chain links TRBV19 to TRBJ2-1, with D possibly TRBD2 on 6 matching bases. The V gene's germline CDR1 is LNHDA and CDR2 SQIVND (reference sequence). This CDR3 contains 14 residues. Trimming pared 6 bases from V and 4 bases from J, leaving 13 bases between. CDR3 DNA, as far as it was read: TGTGCCAGTAGCCCAGCGGGCGGTTACAATGAG. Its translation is CASSPAGGYNE. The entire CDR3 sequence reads CASSPAGGYNEQFF.

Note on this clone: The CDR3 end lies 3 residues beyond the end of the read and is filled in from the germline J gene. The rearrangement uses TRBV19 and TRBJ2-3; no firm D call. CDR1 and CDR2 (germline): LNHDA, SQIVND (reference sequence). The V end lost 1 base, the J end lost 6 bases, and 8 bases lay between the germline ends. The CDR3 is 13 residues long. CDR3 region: CASSIGASDTQYF. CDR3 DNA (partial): TGTGCCAGTAGTATAGGCGCGAGTGATACG.

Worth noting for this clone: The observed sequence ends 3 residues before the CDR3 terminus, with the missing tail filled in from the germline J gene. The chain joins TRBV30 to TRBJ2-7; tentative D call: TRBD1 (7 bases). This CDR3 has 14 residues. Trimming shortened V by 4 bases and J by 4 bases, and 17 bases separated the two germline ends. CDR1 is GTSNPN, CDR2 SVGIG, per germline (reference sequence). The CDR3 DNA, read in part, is TGTGCCTGGACATGGGGCGGGACAGCTTACGAG. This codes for CAWTWGGTAYE. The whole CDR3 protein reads CAWTWGGTAYEQYF.

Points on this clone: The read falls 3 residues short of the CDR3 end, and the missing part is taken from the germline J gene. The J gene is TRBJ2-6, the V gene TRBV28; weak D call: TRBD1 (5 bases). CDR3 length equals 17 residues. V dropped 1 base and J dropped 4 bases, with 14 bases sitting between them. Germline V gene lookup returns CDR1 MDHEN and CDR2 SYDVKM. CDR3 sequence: CASSLSGIGSGANVLTF. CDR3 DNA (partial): TGTGCCAGCAGTTTATCAGGGATTGGTTCCGGGGCCAACGTC.

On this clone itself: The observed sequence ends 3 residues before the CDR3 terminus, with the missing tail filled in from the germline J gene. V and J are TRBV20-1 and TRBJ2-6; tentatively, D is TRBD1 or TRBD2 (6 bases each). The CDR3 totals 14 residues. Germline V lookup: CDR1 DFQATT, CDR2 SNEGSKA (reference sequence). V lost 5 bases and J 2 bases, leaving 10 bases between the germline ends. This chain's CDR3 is CSAEEGAGANVLTF. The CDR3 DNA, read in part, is TGCAGTGCTGAGGAGGGGGCTGGGGCCAACGTC.

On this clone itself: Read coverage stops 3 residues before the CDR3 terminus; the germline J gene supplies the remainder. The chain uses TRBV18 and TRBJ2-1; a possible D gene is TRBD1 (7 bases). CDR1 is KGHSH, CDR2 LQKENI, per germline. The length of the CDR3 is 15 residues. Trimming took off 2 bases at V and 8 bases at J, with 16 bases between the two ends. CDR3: CASSPIGGGEDEQFF. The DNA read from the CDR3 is TGTGCCAGCTCACCAATTGGAGGGGGCGAGGATGAG.

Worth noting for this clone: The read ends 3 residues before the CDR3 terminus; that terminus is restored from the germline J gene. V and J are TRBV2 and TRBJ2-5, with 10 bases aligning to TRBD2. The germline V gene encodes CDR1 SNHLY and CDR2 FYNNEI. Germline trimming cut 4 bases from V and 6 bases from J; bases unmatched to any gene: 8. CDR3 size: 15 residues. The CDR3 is CASSARSGRGQTQYF. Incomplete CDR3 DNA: TGTGCCAGCAGTGCACGGAGCGGGAGGGGGCAGACC.

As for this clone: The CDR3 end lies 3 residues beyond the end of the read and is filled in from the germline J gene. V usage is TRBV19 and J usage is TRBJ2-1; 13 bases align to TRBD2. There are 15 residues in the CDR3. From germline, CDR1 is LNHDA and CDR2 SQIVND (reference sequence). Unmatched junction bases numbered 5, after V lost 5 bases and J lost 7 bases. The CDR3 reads CASSVGTSGINEQFF. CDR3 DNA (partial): TGTGCCAGTAGTGTCGGGACTAGCGGGATTAATGAG. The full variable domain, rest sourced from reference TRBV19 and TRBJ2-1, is DGGITQSPKYLFRKEGQNVTLSCEQNLNHDAMYWYRQDPGQGLRLIYYSQIVNDFQKGDIAEGYSVSREKKESFPLTVTSAQKNPTAFYLCASSVGTSGINEQFFGPGTRLTVL.

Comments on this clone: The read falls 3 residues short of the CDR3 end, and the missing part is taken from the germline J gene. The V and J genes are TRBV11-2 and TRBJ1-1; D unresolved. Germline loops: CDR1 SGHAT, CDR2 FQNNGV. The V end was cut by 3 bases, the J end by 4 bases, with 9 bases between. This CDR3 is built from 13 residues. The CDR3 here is CASSFRGITEAFF. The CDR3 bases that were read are TGTGCCAGCAGCTTCCGGGGAATCACTGAA.